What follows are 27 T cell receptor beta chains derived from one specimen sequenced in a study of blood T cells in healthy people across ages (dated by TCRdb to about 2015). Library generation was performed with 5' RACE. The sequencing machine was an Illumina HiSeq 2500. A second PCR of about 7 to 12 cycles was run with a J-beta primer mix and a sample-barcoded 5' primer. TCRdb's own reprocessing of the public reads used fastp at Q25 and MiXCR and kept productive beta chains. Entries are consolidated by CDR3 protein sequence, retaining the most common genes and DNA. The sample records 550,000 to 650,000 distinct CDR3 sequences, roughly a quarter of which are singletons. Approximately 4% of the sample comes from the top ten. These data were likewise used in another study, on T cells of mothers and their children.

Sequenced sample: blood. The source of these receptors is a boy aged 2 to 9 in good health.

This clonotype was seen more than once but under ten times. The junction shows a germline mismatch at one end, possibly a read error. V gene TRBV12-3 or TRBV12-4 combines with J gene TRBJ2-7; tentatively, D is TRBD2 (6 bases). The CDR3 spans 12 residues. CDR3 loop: CASSFSGATRNF. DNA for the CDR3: TGTGCCAGCAGTTTTAGCGGCGCAACTCGAAACTTC.

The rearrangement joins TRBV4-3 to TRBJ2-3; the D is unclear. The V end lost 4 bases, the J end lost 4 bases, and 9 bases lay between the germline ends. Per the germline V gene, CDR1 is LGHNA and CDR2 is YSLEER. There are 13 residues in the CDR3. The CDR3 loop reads CASSRARADTQYF. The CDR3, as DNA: TGCGCCAGCAGCCGGGCACGGGCAGATACGCAGTATTTT.

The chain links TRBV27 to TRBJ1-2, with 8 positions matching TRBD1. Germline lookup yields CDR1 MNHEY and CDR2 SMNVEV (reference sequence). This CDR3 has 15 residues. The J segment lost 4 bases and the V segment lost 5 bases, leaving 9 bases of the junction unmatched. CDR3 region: CASSIRTGGSYGYTF. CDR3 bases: TGTGCCAGCAGTATAAGAACAGGGGGAAGCTATGGCTACACCTTC.

In DNA form, the CDR3 reads TGTGCCATCAGTCCCCCGGGAGCGACGGCTTTCTTT. Its translation is CAISPPGATAFF. The rearrangement links TRBV10-3 to TRBJ1-1; D gene ambiguous. The CDR3 loop spans 12 amino acids. Germline assignment: CDR1 ENHRY and CDR2 SYGVKD. Trimming took off 5 bases at V and 11 bases at J, with 15 bases between the two ends.

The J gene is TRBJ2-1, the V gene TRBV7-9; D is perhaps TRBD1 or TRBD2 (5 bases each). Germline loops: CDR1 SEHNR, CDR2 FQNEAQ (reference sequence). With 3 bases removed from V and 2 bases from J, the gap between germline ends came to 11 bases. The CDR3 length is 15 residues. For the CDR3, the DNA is TGTGCCAGCAGCTTCGCACCGGGGCCCTACAATGAGCAGTTCTTC. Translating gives CASSFAPGPYNEQFF.

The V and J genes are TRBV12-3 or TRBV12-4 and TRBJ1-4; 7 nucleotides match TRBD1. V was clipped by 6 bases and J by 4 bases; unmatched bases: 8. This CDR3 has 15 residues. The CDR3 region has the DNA TGTGCCAGCAGACCTACAGGGGTCTATAATGAAAAACTGTTTTTT. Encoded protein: CASRPTGVYNEKLFF.

The CDR3 region has the DNA TGTGCCACCACGACAGGGTCCCATCAGCCCCAGCATTTT. Translated: CATTTGSHQPQHF. The rearrangement uses TRBV10-3 and TRBJ1-5; 7 positions match TRBD1. This CDR3 has 13 residues. V lost 10 bases to trimming and J lost 5 bases; unmatched junction nucleotides: 8. CDR1 and CDR2 from the germline V gene are ENHRY and SYGVKD.

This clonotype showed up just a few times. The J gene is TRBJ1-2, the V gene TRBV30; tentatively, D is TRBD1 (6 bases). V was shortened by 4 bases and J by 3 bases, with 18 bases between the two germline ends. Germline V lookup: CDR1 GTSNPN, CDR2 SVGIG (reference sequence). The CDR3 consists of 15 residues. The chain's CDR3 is CAWTLIQGSYYGYTF. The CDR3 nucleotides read TGTGCCTGGACACTTATTCAGGGGTCCTACTATGGCTACACCTTC.

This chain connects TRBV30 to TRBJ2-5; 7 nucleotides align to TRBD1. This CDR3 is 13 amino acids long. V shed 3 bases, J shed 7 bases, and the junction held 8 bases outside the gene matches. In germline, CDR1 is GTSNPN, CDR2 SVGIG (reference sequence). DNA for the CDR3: TGTGCCTGGAGCGACAGGGTAAGGGGGACCCAGTACTTC. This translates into CAWSDRVRGTQYF. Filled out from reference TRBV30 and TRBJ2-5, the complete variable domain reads SQTIHQWPATLVQPVGSPLSLECTVEGTSNPNLYWYRQAAGRGLQLLFYSVGIGQISSEVPQNLSASRPQDRQFILSSKKLLLSDSGFYLCAWSDRVRGTQYFGPGTRLLVL.

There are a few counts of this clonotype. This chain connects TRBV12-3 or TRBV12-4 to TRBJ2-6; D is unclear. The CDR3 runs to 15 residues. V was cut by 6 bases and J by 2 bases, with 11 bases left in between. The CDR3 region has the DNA TGTGCCAGCAGCCCCCGATTTGCTGGGGCCAACGTCCTGACTTTC. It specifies CASSPRFAGANVLTF.

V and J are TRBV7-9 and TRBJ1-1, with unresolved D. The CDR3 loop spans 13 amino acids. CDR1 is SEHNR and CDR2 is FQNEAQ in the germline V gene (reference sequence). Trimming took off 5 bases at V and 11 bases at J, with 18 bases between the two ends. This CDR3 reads CASSRRGHLDAFF. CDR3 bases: TGTGCCAGCAGCCGACGAGGGCATTTGGATGCTTTCTTT.

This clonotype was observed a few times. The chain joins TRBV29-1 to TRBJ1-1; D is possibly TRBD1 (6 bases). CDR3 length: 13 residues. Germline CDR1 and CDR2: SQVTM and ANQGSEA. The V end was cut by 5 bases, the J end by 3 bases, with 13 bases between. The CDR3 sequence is CSVQGYRDTEAFF. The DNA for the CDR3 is TGCAGCGTTCAGGGGTATCGGGACACTGAAGCTTTCTTT.

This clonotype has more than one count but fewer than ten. CDR3 residues: CASAGTGNEQYF. The CDR3 region has the DNA TGTGCCAGCGCCGGGACAGGGAATGAGCAGTACTTC. The chain couples TRBV11-2 to TRBJ2-7, with 9 bases matching TRBD1. The ends lost 8 bases at V and 7 bases at J; junction bases unmatched: 6. Per the germline V gene, CDR1 is SGHAT and CDR2 is FQNNGV. The CDR3 is made up of 12 amino acids.

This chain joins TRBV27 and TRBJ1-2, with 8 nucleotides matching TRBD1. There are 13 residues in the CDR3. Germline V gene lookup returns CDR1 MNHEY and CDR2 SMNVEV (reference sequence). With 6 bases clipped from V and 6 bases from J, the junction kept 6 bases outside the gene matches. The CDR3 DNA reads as TGTGCCAGCAGGCAACAGGGGGTGGATGGCTACACCTTC. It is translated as CASRQQGVDGYTF.

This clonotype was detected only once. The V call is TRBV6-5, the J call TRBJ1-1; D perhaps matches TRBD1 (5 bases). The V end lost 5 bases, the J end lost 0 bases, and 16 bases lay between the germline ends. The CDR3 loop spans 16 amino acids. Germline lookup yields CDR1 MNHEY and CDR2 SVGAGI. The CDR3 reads CASSPRLGGLNTEAFF. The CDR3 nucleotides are TGTGCCAGCAGTCCCCGCCTGGGGGGACTGAACACTGAAGCTTTCTTT.

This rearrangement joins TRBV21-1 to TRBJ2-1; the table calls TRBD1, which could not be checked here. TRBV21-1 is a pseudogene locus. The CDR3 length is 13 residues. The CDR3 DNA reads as TGTGCCAGCACGGGACAGCTTCACAATGAGCAGTTCTTC. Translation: CASTGQLHNEQFF.

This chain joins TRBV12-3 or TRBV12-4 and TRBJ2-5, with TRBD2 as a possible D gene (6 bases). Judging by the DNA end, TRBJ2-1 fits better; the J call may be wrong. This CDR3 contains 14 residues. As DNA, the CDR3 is TGTGCCAGCACCCCGGCGGGACTTGACAATGAGCAGTTCTTC. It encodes CASTPAGLDNEQFF.

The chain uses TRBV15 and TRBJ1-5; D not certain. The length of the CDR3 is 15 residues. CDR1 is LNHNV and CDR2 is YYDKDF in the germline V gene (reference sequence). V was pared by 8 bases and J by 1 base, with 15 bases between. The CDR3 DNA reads TGTGCCACCTCCGTCGCTTTGAGGAGCAATCAGCCCCAGCATTTT. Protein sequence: CATSVALRSNQPQHF.

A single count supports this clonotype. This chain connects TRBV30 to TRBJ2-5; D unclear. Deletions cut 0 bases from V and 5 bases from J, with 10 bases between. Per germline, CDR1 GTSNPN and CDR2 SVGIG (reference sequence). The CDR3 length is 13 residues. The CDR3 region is CAWSVLGRETQYF. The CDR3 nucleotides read TGTGCCTGGAGTGTGCTGGGTCGCGAGACCCAGTACTTC.

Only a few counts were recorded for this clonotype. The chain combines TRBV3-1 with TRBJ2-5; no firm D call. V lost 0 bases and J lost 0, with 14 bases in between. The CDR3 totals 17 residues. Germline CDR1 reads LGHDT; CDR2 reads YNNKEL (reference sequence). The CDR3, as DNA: TGTGCCAGCAGCCAAGATCGGTACGGGTCGTACCAAGAGACCCAGTACTTC. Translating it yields CASSQDRYGSYQETQYF.

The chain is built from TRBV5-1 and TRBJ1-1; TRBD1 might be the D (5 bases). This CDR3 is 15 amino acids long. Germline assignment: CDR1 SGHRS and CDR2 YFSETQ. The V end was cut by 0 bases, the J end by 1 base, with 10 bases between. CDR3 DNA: TGCGCCAGCAGCTTGGCCCGACAGAGGAACACTGAAGCTTTCTTT. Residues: CASSLARQRNTEAFF. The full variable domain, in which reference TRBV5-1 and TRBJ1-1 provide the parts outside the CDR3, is KAGVTQTPRYLIKTRGQQVTLSCSPISGHRSVSWYQQTPGQGLQFLFEYFSETQRNKGNFPGRFSGRQFSNSRSEMNVSTLELGDSALYLCASSLARQRNTEAFFGQGTRLTVV.

CDR3 bases: TGTGCCAGCAGTTTAGCGAGGGGGGTGGCCTACGAGCAGTACTTC. Its protein product is CASSLARGVAYEQYF. V usage is TRBV28 and J usage is TRBJ2-7, with D perhaps TRBD1 or TRBD2 (6 bases each). Per germline, CDR1 MDHEN and CDR2 SYDVKM. V shed 2 bases and J shed 2 bases, with 13 bases lying between them. The CDR3 consists of 15 residues.

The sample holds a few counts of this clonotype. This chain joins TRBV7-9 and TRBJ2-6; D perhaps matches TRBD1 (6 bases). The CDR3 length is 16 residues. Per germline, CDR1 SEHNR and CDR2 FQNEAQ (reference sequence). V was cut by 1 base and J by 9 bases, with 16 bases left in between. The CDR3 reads CASSLGSGGQSNVLTF. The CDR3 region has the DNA TGTGCCAGCAGCTTAGGATCTGGGGGCCAGAGCAACGTCCTGACTTTC.

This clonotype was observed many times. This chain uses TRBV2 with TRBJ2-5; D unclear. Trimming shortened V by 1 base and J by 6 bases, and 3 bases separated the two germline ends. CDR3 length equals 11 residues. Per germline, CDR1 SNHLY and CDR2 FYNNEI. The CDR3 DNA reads TGTGCCAGCAGTGAAGTTCAGACCCAGTACTTC. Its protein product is CASSEVQTQYF. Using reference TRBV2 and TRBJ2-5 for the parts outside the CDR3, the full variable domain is EPEVTQTPSHQVTQMGQEVILRCVPISNHLYFYWYRQILGQKVEFLVSFYNNEISEKSEIFDDQFSVERPDGSNFTLKIRSTKLEDSAMYFCASSEVQTQYFGPGTRLLVL.

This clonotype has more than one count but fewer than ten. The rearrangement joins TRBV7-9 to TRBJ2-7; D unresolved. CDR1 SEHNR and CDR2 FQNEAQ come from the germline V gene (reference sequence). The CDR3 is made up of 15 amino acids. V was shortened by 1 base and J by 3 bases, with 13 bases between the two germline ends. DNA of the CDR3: TGTGCCAGCAGCTTAGTTGTGGGCACGGGCTACGAGCAGTACTTC. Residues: CASSLVVGTGYEQYF.

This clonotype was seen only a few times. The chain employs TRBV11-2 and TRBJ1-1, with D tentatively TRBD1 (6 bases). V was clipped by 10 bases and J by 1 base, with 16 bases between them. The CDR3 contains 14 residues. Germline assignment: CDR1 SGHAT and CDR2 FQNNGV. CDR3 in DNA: TGTGCCACCTCACCGTGGGGGGCGAACACTGAAGCTTTCTTT. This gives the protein CATSPWGANTEAFF.

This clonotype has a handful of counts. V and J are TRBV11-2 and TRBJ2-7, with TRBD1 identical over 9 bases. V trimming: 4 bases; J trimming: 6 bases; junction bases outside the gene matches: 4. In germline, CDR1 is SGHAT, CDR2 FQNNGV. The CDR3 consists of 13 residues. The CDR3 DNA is TGTGCCAGCAGCTACAGGGGGCTAAGCGAGCAGTACTTC. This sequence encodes CASSYRGLSEQYF.